The source of this TCR beta chain is a study of blood T cells in healthy people across ages. Trimming left V 7 bases short and J 6 bases short, with 15 bases between. Germline assignment: CDR1 SQVTM and CDR2 ANQGSEA. This CDR3 comprises 12 residues. This clonotype was seen repeatedly, ten times or more. Its target is unknown. Next came a second PCR, run for roughly 6 to 11 cycles, which used a sample-barcoded 5' primer along with a J-beta primer mix. Via MiXCR, TCRdb re-called the 5' RACE reads, giving one row per CDR3 protein. The table includes around 800,000 distinct CDR3 sequences, around 50% detected once. Study-level results: Age advanced and TCR beta diversity per million T cells fell, roughly linearly.

The rearrangement uses TRBV29-1 and TRBJ1-2; no definite D call. This TCR was recovered from a man older than 75 in good health. The source material was blood. CDR3 in amino acids: CSARTDSNGYTF. CDR3 nucleotides: TGCAGCGCCAGGACGGACTCCAATGGCTACACCTTC.